A single sample is the source of the 22 T cell receptor beta chains below, sequenced in a study of regulatory T cells in long-lasting Graves disease (dated by TCRdb to the early 2020s). Taken with the paper, the label for time point translates to: persistent/refractory GD, antithyroid drugs over 5 years with positive TRAb. For both TCR sequencing and RNA sequencing, RNA was extracted from PBMCs using TRIzol. Receptor libraries were prepared by multiplex PCR. Sequencing used an Illumina HiSeq 4000. To build TCR beta libraries, CDR3 regions were amplified by Arm-PCR using iRepertoire HTBI primers. TCRdb cleaned the public reads at Q25 with fastp, built clones with MiXCR and kept in-frame beta chains. One record per CDR3 amino acid sequence lists the most common genes and DNA. A total of hundreds of thousands of distinct CDR3 sequences appear in this sample, approximately 31% of them only once. In total, the top ten clones hold 42% of the sample.

This specimen was peripheral blood mononuclear cells (PBMCs), taken when the disease was refractory, from a patient treated with antithyroid drugs. The receptor source for this set is a female donor with Graves disease.

The chain links TRBV19 to TRBJ1-2; D gene unclear. CDR3 length equals 15 residues. The V gene lost 1 base and the J gene lost 8 bases, with 17 bases spanning the gap. The germline gives CDR1 LNHDA, CDR2 SQIVND (reference sequence). CDR3 sequence: CASSIVGETSRGYTF. CDR3 bases: TGTGCCAGTAGTATAGTCGGAGAGACCTCCAGGGGCTACACCTTC.

In this sample, this clonotype turned up a few times. V usage is TRBV20-1 and J usage is TRBJ2-7; D is unresolved. Looked up from germline, CDR1 is DFQATT and CDR2 is SNEGSKA (reference sequence). The CDR3 totals 12 residues. Trimming took off 5 bases at V and 5 bases at J, with 13 bases between the two ends. DNA of the CDR3: TGCAGTGCTCCCCTAAACGTCAACGAGCAGTACTTC. It translates to CSAPLNVNEQYF.

V gene TRBV29-1 combines with J gene TRBJ2-7, with D unclear. The germline gives CDR1 SQVTM, CDR2 ANQGSEA. Trimming stripped 3 bases from V and 1 base from J, with 16 bases between. There are 15 residues in the CDR3. The CDR3 nucleotides read TGCAGCGTTGAGTCGTCGGGTTATAGTTCCTACGAGCAGTACTTC. Its protein product is CSVESSGYSSYEQYF.

The rearrangement joins TRBV29-1 to TRBJ1-2; possibly TRBD1 for D (5 bases). The CDR3 sequence is 13 residues long. Germline CDR1 SQVTM, CDR2 ANQGSEA. The germline V and J ends were trimmed by 6 bases and 6 bases, with 17 bases remaining between them. The CDR3 sequence is CSVDPSPRDGYTF. The DNA of the CDR3 is TGCAGCGTCGACCCCTCCCCCAGGGATGGCTACACCTTC.

CDR3 in DNA: TGTGCCAGCAGCTCCCCCGGGACAGGGGTTGGAGGCTACACCTTC. It is translated as CASSSPGTGVGGYTF. V gene TRBV13 combines with J gene TRBJ1-2; 10 bases agree with TRBD1. Germline V gene data show CDR1 as PRHDT and CDR2 as FYEKMQ (reference sequence). The CDR3 loop spans 15 amino acids. V dropped 4 bases and J dropped 8; count of bases not matched to a gene: 10.

With regard to this clonotype: A junction boundary mismatches the germline segment, possibly from a read error. The chain carries TRBV11-2 and TRBJ1-2; no reliable D call. Germline V gene lookup returns CDR1 SGHAT and CDR2 FQNNGV. The CDR3 is 16 residues long. CDR3 nucleotides: TGCGCCAGCAGCCAAGGCCGGTCCTATCAGCCCTATGGCTACACCTTC. It specifies CASSQGRSYQPYGYTF.

In its sample, this clonotype was seen a few times. The CDR3 bases are TGTGCCAGCAGCCAGGCAGGGGACCACGAGCAGTACTTC. This gives the protein CASSQAGDHEQYF. V and J are TRBV3-1 and TRBJ2-7; the D gene is possibly TRBD1 (6 bases). V was trimmed by 3 bases and J by 5 bases, leaving 11 bases between them. The length of the CDR3 is 13 residues. The germline CDR1 and CDR2 sequences are LGHDT and YNNKEL (reference sequence).

The chain employs TRBV2 and TRBJ2-3; the match to TRBD2 covers 9 bases. J gave up 1 base and V 8 bases, and 7 bases lay outside the gene matches. Looked up from germline, CDR1 is SNHLY and CDR2 is FYNNEI. The CDR3 runs 15 residues. The CDR3 is CASEAQREGTDTQYF. In DNA form, the CDR3 reads TGTGCCAGCGAGGCGCAGCGGGAGGGCACAGATACGCAGTATTTT.

The gene calls are TRBV6-1 and TRBJ2-3, with 8 bases that match TRBD2. Trimming took 4 bases from V and 0 from J; bases not matched to a gene: 0. The CDR3 consists of 14 residues. In germline, CDR1 is MNHNS, CDR2 SASEGT. The chain's CDR3 is CASSASGSTDTQYF. As DNA, the CDR3 is TGTGCCAGCAGTGCTAGCGGGAGCACAGATACGCAGTATTTT.

This clonotype occurred a few times. This rearrangement joins TRBV10-3 to TRBJ1-2, with D tentatively TRBD1 (5 bases). The CDR3 contains 15 residues. With 0 bases removed from V and 5 bases from J, the gap between germline ends came to 13 bases. Germline loops: CDR1 ENHRY, CDR2 SYGVKD. CDR3 sequence: CAISESREGRYGYTF. The CDR3 coding sequence is TGTGCCATCAGTGAGTCCAGGGAGGGACGGTATGGCTACACCTTC.

This clonotype has only a few counts. V usage is TRBV27 and J usage is TRBJ1-1, with D perhaps TRBD1 (5 bases). The CDR3 runs to 16 residues. In germline, CDR1 is MNHEY, CDR2 SMNVEV (reference sequence). V was clipped by 3 bases and J by 4 bases, with 18 bases between them. CDR3 sequence: CASSFFGGTLPTEAFF. In DNA form, the CDR3 reads TGTGCCAGCAGTTTTTTTGGGGGTACCCTTCCCACTGAAGCTTTCTTT.

J is TRBJ2-4 and V is TRBV7-2; 10 nucleotides agree with TRBD2. CDR1 is SGHTA, CDR2 FQGNSA, per germline. V gave up 3 bases and J gave up 7 bases; unmatched junction bases: 3. The CDR3 has 14 amino acids. The CDR3 is CASSLALAGNIQYF. For the CDR3, the DNA is TGTGCCAGCAGCTTGGCACTAGCGGGGAACATTCAGTACTTC.

The V gene is TRBV2, the J gene TRBJ2-7, with D perhaps matching TRBD1 (5 bases). This CDR3 is 13 amino acids long. Germline assignment: CDR1 SNHLY and CDR2 FYNNEI. The V end was cut by 8 bases, the J end by 7 bases, with 18 bases between. The CDR3, as DNA: TGTGCCAGCGGTATTTGGGCTGACAGTGAGCAGTACTTC. Protein product: CASGIWADSEQYF.

The CDR3, as DNA: TGTGCCAGCAGCCTCTCGGGACTAGCGGGAACCGATACGCAGTATTTT. It yields the protein CASSLSGLAGTDTQYF. This chain uses TRBV11-2 with TRBJ2-3, with 13 bases that match TRBD2. The CDR3 covers 16 residues. V shed 5 bases, J shed 6 bases, and the junction held 8 bases outside the gene matches. In germline, CDR1 is SGHAT, CDR2 FQNNGV. Filled out from reference TRBV11-2 and TRBJ2-3, the complete variable domain reads EAGVAQSPRYKIIEKRQSVAFWCNPISGHATLYWYQQILGQGPKLLIQFQNNGVVDDSQLPKDRFSAERLKGVDSTLKIQPAKLEDSAVYLCASSLSGLAGTDTQYFGPGTRLTVL.

This clonotype was seen at least ten times. The chain has TRBV6-1 and TRBJ1-1; D may be TRBD1 (5 bases). Germline V gene sequence: CDR1 MNHNS, CDR2 SASEGT. The CDR3 spans 14 residues. The V and J ends lost 5 bases and 5 bases respectively, with 15 bases between them. The CDR3 reads CASSLHGTETEAFF. DNA for the CDR3: TGTGCCAGCAGTCTACATGGGACGGAAACTGAAGCTTTCTTT.

This clonotype has more than one count but fewer than ten. The chain has TRBV7-9 and TRBJ1-4, with D hard to call. Trimming removed 3 bases from V and 7 bases from J, with 12 bases in between. This CDR3 spans 14 amino acids. The V gene's germline CDR1 is SEHNR and CDR2 FQNEAQ (reference sequence). CDR3 DNA: TGTGCCAGCAGCTTCGTACAGAAGGGTGAAAAACTGTTTTTT. It specifies CASSFVQKGEKLFF.

As to this clonotype: A much larger clonotype is one base distant, so this may be a read error. The conserved final phenylalanine or tryptophan is absent from the CDR3, which likely points to a read error. The chain is built from TRBV2 and TRBJ1-2; 8 bases align to TRBD1. The CDR3 extends over 14 amino acids. Germline loops: CDR1 SNHLY, CDR2 FYNNEI. Trimming cost V 7 bases and J 6 bases; bases outside gene matches: 10. CDR3 coding DNA: TGTGCCAGCAACACGGACAGGGCGGGTCATGGCTACACCCTC. Translation gives CASNTDRAGHGYTL.

J is TRBJ1-5 and V is TRBV19, with TRBD1 as a possible D gene (5 bases). The length of the CDR3 is 13 residues. The V end lost 8 bases, the J end lost 4 bases, and 12 bases lay between the germline ends. The germline gives CDR1 LNHDA, CDR2 SQIVND (reference sequence). The CDR3 nucleotides read TGTGCCAGTCGCAGGGAGGGGAATCAGCCCCAGCATTTT. Amino acids: CASRREGNQPQHF.

This clonotype was detected many times. The chain links TRBV28 to TRBJ1-1; 10 positions agree with TRBD1. Germline values: CDR1 MDHEN, CDR2 SYDVKM. V lost 7 bases, J lost 3 bases, and 8 bases stayed unmatched. The CDR3 loop spans 15 amino acids. CDR3 bases: TGTGCCAGCAACGGACTGGGGACAGGGGACACTGAAGCTTTCTTT. Its translation is CASNGLGTGDTEAFF.

This chain joins TRBV10-3 and TRBJ1-5; no clear D. V lost 0 bases and J lost 8, with 11 bases in between. Looked up from germline, CDR1 is ENHRY and CDR2 is SYGVKD. The CDR3 consists of 14 residues. CDR3: CAISESRVQEPQHF. CDR3 bases: TGTGCCATCAGTGAGTCAAGGGTTCAGGAGCCCCAGCATTTT.

The chain couples TRBV29-1 to TRBJ1-2, with 9 nucleotides matching TRBD1. After removal of 7 bases from V and 2 bases from J, the junction contained 11 bases not matched to a gene. Germline V CDR1 and CDR2: SQVTM, ANQGSEA. The CDR3 runs 15 residues. The CDR3 DNA reads TGCAGCGCCTCTCCTGACAGGGGGGGAAACTATGGCTACACCTTC. Translating it yields CSASPDRGGNYGYTF.

This clonotype was recorded a few times. The rearrangement links TRBV5-6 to TRBJ2-7; 7 bases align to TRBD2. Per the germline V gene, CDR1 is SGHDT and CDR2 is YYEEEE. This CDR3 has 12 residues. Unmatched junction bases numbered 2, after V lost 2 bases and J lost 6 bases. CDR3 coding DNA: TGTGCCAGCAGCTTACCGGGGGGCGAGCAGTACTTC. Protein product: CASSLPGGEQYF.